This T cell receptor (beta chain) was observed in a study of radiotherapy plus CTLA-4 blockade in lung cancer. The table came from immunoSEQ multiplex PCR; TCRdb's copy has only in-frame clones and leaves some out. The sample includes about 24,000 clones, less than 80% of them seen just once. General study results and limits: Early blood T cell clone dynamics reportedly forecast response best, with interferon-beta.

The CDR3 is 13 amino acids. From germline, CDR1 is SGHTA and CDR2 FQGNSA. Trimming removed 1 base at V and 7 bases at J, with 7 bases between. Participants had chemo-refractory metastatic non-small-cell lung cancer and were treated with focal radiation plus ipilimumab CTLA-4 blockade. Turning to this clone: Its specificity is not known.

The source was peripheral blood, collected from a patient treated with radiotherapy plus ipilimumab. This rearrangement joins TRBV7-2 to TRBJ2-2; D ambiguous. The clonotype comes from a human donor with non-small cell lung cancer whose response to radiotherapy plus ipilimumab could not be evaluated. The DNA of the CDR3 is TGTGCCAGCAGCTTAGTCCTTATCGGGGAGCTGTTTTTT. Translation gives CASSLVLIGELFF. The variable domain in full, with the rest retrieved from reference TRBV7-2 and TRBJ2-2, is GAGVSQSPSNKVTEKGKDVELRCDPISGHTALYWYRQSLGQGLEFLIYFQGNSAPDKSGLPSDRFSAERTGGSVSTLTIQRTQQEDSAVYLCASSLVLIGELFFGEGSRLTVL.